Shown below are 14 T cell receptor beta chains from a single sample sequenced in a study of cytomegalovirus exposure and HLA in healthy donors. Researchers ran the PCR with 60 Vbeta and 13 Jbeta primers. Assay: immunoSEQ multiplex PCR; the TCRdb copy retains only in-frame clones and omits some. Seen here are over 100,000 clones, roughly 65% observed once, and the top ten hold about a tenth. The sequenced material came from PBMCs. The receptors derive from a man aged 40-49 years in good health and CMV-seropositive.

The table lists this clone with a few counts. The chain joins TRBV9 to TRBJ1-4; maybe TRBD1 (6 bases). Per germline, CDR1 SGDLS and CDR2 YYNGEE. V shed 0 bases and J shed 3 bases, with 9 bases lying between them. This CDR3 contains 15 residues. DNA of the CDR3: TGTGCCAGCAGCGTAGGGACAGCCCCTAATGAAAAACTGTTTTTT. Its protein product is CASSVGTAPNEKLFF.

This chain connects TRBV19 to TRBJ2-1; the D gene is possibly TRBD1 (5 bases). This CDR3 is built from 13 residues. V was trimmed by 8 bases and J by 8 bases, leaving 16 bases between them. Germline V gene sequence: CDR1 LNHDA, CDR2 SQIVND (reference sequence). The CDR3 coding sequence is TGTGCCAGTGGACACCGAGCAGGCGATGAGCAGTTCTTC. Amino acid sequence: CASGHRAGDEQFF.

This clone is a singleton in its sample. This chain connects TRBV2 to TRBJ1-2; 7 nucleotides align to TRBD1. The germline V gene encodes CDR1 SNHLY and CDR2 FYNNEI. With 5 bases clipped from V and 8 bases from J, the junction kept 8 bases outside the gene matches. The CDR3 totals 13 residues. CDR3 residues: CASSYWTGGGYTF. The CDR3 nucleotides are TGTGCCAGCAGTTATTGGACAGGCGGGGGCTACACCTTC.

The rearrangement uses TRBV9 and TRBJ1-4; no clear D gene. CDR3 size: 13 residues. V was clipped by 3 bases and J by 0 bases, with 3 bases between them. The germline V gene has CDR1 SGDLS and CDR2 YYNGEE. CDR3 amino acids: CASSASTNEKLFF. CDR3 in DNA: TGTGCCAGCAGCGCTTCAACTAATGAAAAACTGTTTTTT.

This clone was recorded a few times. V usage is TRBV5-5 and J usage is TRBJ2-3, with a tentative D call TRBD2 (5 bases). The CDR3 is 16 residues long. Germline V CDR1 and CDR2: SGHKS, YYEKEE (reference sequence). V was cut by 1 base and J by 0 bases, with 12 bases left in between. The DNA of the CDR3 is TGTGCCAGCAGCTTGAGAGGAGGATCTAGCACAGATACGCAGTATTTT. Translated, it gives CASSLRGGSSTDTQYF. The full variable domain, in which reference TRBV5-5 and TRBJ2-3 provide the parts outside the CDR3, is DAGVTQSPTHLIKTRGQQVTLRCSPISGHKSVSWYQQVLGQGPQFIFQYYEKEERGRGNFPDRFSARQFPNYSSELNVNALLLGDSALYLCASSLRGGSSTDTQYFGPGTRLTVL.

This sequence joins TRBV5-1 and TRBJ2-2; 9 bases are a match to TRBD2. V lost 1 base to trimming and J lost 4 bases; unmatched junction nucleotides: 2. The CDR3 contains 15 residues. Germline lookup yields CDR1 SGHRS and CDR2 YFSETQ. CDR3 protein: CASSLSSGSTGELFF. The CDR3 nucleotides read TGCGCCAGCAGCTTGAGTAGCGGGAGCACCGGGGAGCTGTTTTTT.

Regarding this clone: The same CDR3 arises from other DNA sequences in this sample as well. The genes are TRBV5-4 and TRBJ2-5; TRBD2 matches at 7 bases. J lost 4 bases, V lost 1 base, and 7 bases had no gene match. Germline values: CDR1 SGHNT, CDR2 YYREEE (reference sequence). This CDR3 is built from 15 residues. In nucleotides, the CDR3 is TGTGCCAGCAGCTTGACGGCTAGCGGAGCAGAGACCCAGTACTTC. Amino acids: CASSLTASGAETQYF.

The rearrangement joins TRBV6-1 to TRBJ2-5; 8 positions agree with TRBD1. The germline V gene has CDR1 MNHNS and CDR2 SASEGT. The V gene end was trimmed by 4 bases and the J gene end by 1 base; junction bases not matched to a gene: 5. The CDR3 is 15 residues long. The CDR3 DNA follows: TGTGCCAGCAGTGGATCTACAGGGGGCCAAGAGACCCAGTACTTC. Translating it yields CASSGSTGGQETQYF.

Notes on this clone: Other nucleotide sequences in the sample specify the same CDR3. The chain combines TRBV28 with TRBJ1-2, with D perhaps matching TRBD1 (6 bases). V shed 6 bases and J shed 0 bases, with 11 bases lying between them. The germline CDR1 and CDR2 sequences are MDHEN and SYDVKM. This CDR3 contains 14 residues. The CDR3 DNA reads as TGTGCCAGCAGCCCGGGACAAGCTAACTATGGCTACACCTTC. Translation gives CASSPGQANYGYTF.

This sequence joins TRBV6-1 and TRBJ1-2; D not resolved. This CDR3 has 16 amino acids. The germline V gene encodes CDR1 MNHNS and CDR2 SASEGT. The V and J ends lost 2 bases and 4 bases respectively, with 17 bases between them. The CDR3 region has the DNA TGTGCCAGCAGTGAAAACTTCGCAAAAGTACCCTATGGCTACACCTTC. It specifies CASSENFAKVPYGYTF.

This chain joins TRBV9 and TRBJ1-6; D remains ambiguous. V was shortened by 2 bases and J by 10 bases, with 16 bases between the two germline ends. CDR3 size: 15 residues. The V gene's germline CDR1 is SGDLS and CDR2 YYNGEE. CDR3 nucleotide sequence: TGTGCCAGCAGCGTTGGGATAGGGAGGTACTCACCCCTCCACTTT. This sequence encodes CASSVGIGRYSPLHF.

The chain couples TRBV6-5 to TRBJ2-3; TRBD2 agrees at 8 bases. The germline CDR1 and CDR2 sequences are MNHEY and SVGAGI. This CDR3 is built from 14 residues. Trimming cost V 2 bases and J 9 bases; bases outside gene matches: 7. This chain's CDR3 is CASSYRSGRGTQYF. CDR3 nucleotides: TGTGCCAGCAGTTACCGGAGCGGGAGAGGCACGCAGTATTTT.

The gene calls are TRBV19 and TRBJ1-2; 7 bases agree with TRBD1. J was trimmed by 3 bases and V by 3 bases; bases with no gene match: 7. The CDR3 extends over 15 amino acids. Germline V gene sequence: CDR1 LNHDA, CDR2 SQIVND (reference sequence). The CDR3 loop is CASSMATGTDYGYTF. For the CDR3, the DNA is TGTGCCAGTAGTATGGCGACCGGGACAGACTATGGCTACACCTTC.

This chain connects TRBV7-9 to TRBJ2-3; 13 nucleotides agree with TRBD2. Germline V CDR1 and CDR2: SEHNR, FQNEAQ (reference sequence). There are 18 residues in the CDR3. The V gene end was trimmed by 5 bases and the J gene end by 0 bases; junction bases not matched to a gene: 8. CDR3 sequence reads: CASSQVGGLAGSTDTQYF. In DNA form, the CDR3 reads TGTGCCAGCAGCCAAGTGGGGGGACTAGCGGGAAGCACAGATACGCAGTATTTT.